The 32 T cell receptor beta chains reported below all come from one sample, sequenced in a study of blood T cells in healthy people across ages. Sample-barcoded 5' priming and a J-beta primer mix drove a second PCR of about 6 to 12 cycles. TCRdb passed the 5' RACE reads through MiXCR, listing each CDR3 protein once. The sample contains a few hundred thousand distinct CDR3 sequences, roughly half of which appear only once. Sequencing used blood. The origin of the receptors is a man aged 55 to 69 in good health.

This clonotype has only one observation. The V call is TRBV6-2 or TRBV6-3, the J call TRBJ1-2; the match to TRBD1 covers 7 bases. The ends lost 7 bases at V and 1 base at J; junction bases unmatched: 6. Germline loops: CDR1 MNHEY, CDR2 SVGEGT. The CDR3 totals 14 residues. The CDR3 DNA reads as TGTGCCAGCATCAAGACAGGGTTTAACTATGGCTACACCTTC. Protein product: CASIKTGFNYGYTF.

J is TRBJ2-3 and V is TRBV20-1; D possibly corresponds to TRBD2 (5 bases). Trimming left V 3 bases short and J 0 bases short, with 13 bases between. The CDR3 covers 15 residues. Germline lookup yields CDR1 DFQATT and CDR2 SNEGSKA (reference sequence). The CDR3 nucleotides are TGCAGTGCTAGGAACCGGGAAACTAGCACAGATACGCAGTATTTT. Its protein product is CSARNRETSTDTQYF.

This sequence joins TRBV20-1 and TRBJ1-5; no clear D gene. Trimming took 3 bases from V and 0 from J, leaving 9 bases between them. The germline V gene has CDR1 DFQATT and CDR2 SNEGSKA (reference sequence). This CDR3 spans 14 amino acids. CDR3 coding DNA: TGCAGTGCTAGGGGCGACACTAGCAATCAGCCCCAGCATTTT. Residues: CSARGDTSNQPQHF.

The chain recombines TRBV5-5 with TRBJ2-5, with D tentatively TRBD1 or TRBD2 (5 bases each). The CDR3 covers 14 residues. Trimming cost V 6 bases and J 1 base, with 13 bases left between them. The germline V gene encodes CDR1 SGHKS and CDR2 YYEKEE (reference sequence). CDR3 coding DNA: TGTGCCAGCACCCTTACGGGGACCCAAGAGACCCAGTACTTC. This sequence encodes CASTLTGTQETQYF.

To note about this clonotype: This may arise from a read error, as a much more abundant clone is one base away. The chain has TRBV6-2 or TRBV6-3 and TRBJ2-7; 7 nucleotides agree with TRBD1. Per germline, CDR1 MNHEY and CDR2 SVGEGT. This CDR3 has 15 residues. Trimming cost V 6 bases and J 2 bases; bases outside gene matches: 10. The CDR3 spells CASRLPRQGTYEQYF. The CDR3 DNA follows: TGTGCCAGCAGGCTCCCGAGACAGGGCACCTACGAGCAGTACTTC.

This clonotype was counted a few times. Sequence at one end of the junction differs from germline and may be a read error. This CDR3 reads CASGDSSYEQYF. The CDR3 nucleotides read TGTGCCAGCGGTGACAGTTCCTACGAGCAGTACTTC. The rearrangement links TRBV6-1 to TRBJ2-7, with D perhaps matching TRBD1 (5 bases). The CDR3 totals 12 residues. Germline-derived CDR1 and CDR2 are MNHNS and SASEGT.

Note on this clonotype: A much larger clone lies a single base off, so this may be a read error. This chain connects TRBV29-1 to TRBJ2-7, with D unresolved. The germline V and J ends were trimmed by 7 bases and 6 bases, with 13 bases remaining between them. This CDR3 is built from 11 residues. From germline, CDR1 is SQVTM and CDR2 ANQGSEA. CDR3 in amino acids: CSALDGREQYF. In nucleotides, the CDR3 is TGCAGCGCCCTAGATGGACGCGAGCAGTACTTC.

A few counts support this clonotype. The CDR3 DNA reads TGTGCCAGCAGTTTATTGTCCGGGACAGCCCTCGAGCAGTACTTC. It is translated as CASSLLSGTALEQYF. The J gene is TRBJ2-7, the V gene TRBV27, with TRBD1 identical over 7 bases. The ends lost 1 base at V and 6 bases at J; junction bases unmatched: 9. Germline V gives CDR1 MNHEY, CDR2 SMNVEV (reference sequence). The CDR3 runs to 15 residues.

The CDR3, as DNA: TGTGCCAGTACCCATTTTACAAGGGACACTGAAGCTTTCTTT. This gives the protein CASTHFTRDTEAFF. The chain recombines TRBV6-2 or TRBV6-3 with TRBJ1-1; unclear D gene. CDR1 MNHEY and CDR2 SVGEGT come from the germline V gene. The CDR3 has 14 residues. With 9 bases removed from V and 3 bases from J, the gap between germline ends came to 17 bases.

The chain couples TRBV28 to TRBJ1-1; no clear D gene. The CDR3 contains 15 residues. V was clipped by 6 bases and J by 0 bases, with 14 bases between them. Germline V gene lookup returns CDR1 MDHEN and CDR2 SYDVKM. The CDR3 DNA reads TGTGCCAGCAGCCCTTCCACGGCAATGAACACTGAAGCTTTCTTT. Its protein is CASSPSTAMNTEAFF.

In this sample, this clonotype turned up a few times. The chain uses TRBV29-1 and TRBJ1-2; 8 positions match TRBD1. With V trimmed by 2 bases and J by 8 bases, 10 bases remained unmatched. There are 14 residues in the CDR3. Germline assignment: CDR1 SQVTM and CDR2 ANQGSEA. The CDR3 loop reads CSVEQGAFPGGYTF. The DNA for the CDR3 is TGCAGCGTTGAACAGGGGGCATTCCCCGGGGGCTACACCTTC.

For this clonotype: This may arise from a read error, as a much more abundant clone is one base away. The CDR3 reads CGAREPPAAKNIQYF. CDR3 sequence (DNA): TGCGGTGCTAGGGAACCTCCAGCGGCCAAAAACATTCAGTACTTC. This rearrangement joins TRBV20-1 to TRBJ2-4; no clear D. The CDR3 loop spans 15 amino acids. Germline V gene data show CDR1 as DFQATT and CDR2 as SNEGSKA (reference sequence).

This chain uses TRBV6-5 with TRBJ2-1, with 8 bases that match TRBD2. V gave up 6 bases and J gave up 15 bases; unmatched junction bases: 7. The CDR3 length is 11 residues. Germline loops: CDR1 MNHEY, CDR2 SVGAGI. In DNA, the CDR3 is TGTGCCAGCAGCAACGGGCGGGGGGTGTTCTTC. The encoded protein is CASSNGRGVFF.

V usage is TRBV30 and J usage is TRBJ1-5, with a weak D call TRBD1 (5 bases). CDR1 is GTSNPN, CDR2 SVGIG, per germline (reference sequence). The CDR3 totals 18 residues. Trimming took off 5 bases at V and 0 bases at J, with 23 bases between the two ends. CDR3 DNA sequence: TGTGCCTGGGAACCGGGGGGTAGGAACCCCAATAGCAATCAGCCCCAGCATTTT. Its protein is CAWEPGGRNPNSNQPQHF. The whole variable domain, filled in from reference TRBV30 and TRBJ1-5, reads SQTIHQWPATLVQPVGSPLSLECTVEGTSNPNLYWYRQAAGRGLQLLFYSVGIGQISSEVPQNLSASRPQDRQFILSSKKLLLSDSGFYLCAWEPGGRNPNSNQPQHFGDGTRLSIL.

This clonotype was seen a single time. The J gene is TRBJ2-7, the V gene TRBV29-1; 9 bases align to TRBD2. V dropped 2 bases and J dropped 5; count of bases not matched to a gene: 1. Germline-derived CDR1 and CDR2 are SQVTM and ANQGSEA. This CDR3 is built from 12 residues. CDR3 DNA: TGCAGCGTTGAACGCGGGGGGGACGAGCAGTACTTC. Its protein product is CSVERGGDEQYF.

This clonotype was detected only a few times. This chain connects TRBV12-3 or TRBV12-4 to TRBJ2-3, with 8 positions matching TRBD2. CDR3 size: 15 residues. J was trimmed by 4 bases and V by 5 bases; bases with no gene match: 8. CDR3 in amino acids: CASSPTAGVADTQYF. The CDR3 DNA follows: TGTGCCAGCAGTCCTACAGCGGGAGTAGCAGATACGCAGTATTTT.

This clonotype showed up many times. The V gene is TRBV27, the J gene TRBJ2-7; D is perhaps TRBD1 (6 bases). The CDR3 has 16 amino acids. Deletions cut 5 bases from V and 2 bases from J, with 19 bases between. The germline gives CDR1 MNHEY, CDR2 SMNVEV (reference sequence). Here the CDR3 reads CASSPLTGTQTYEQYF. The DNA of the CDR3 is TGTGCCAGCAGTCCGCTCACCGGGACACAAACCTACGAGCAGTACTTC.

This chain links TRBV12-3 or TRBV12-4 with TRBJ2-5, with 7 nucleotides matching TRBD2. The V and J ends lost 6 bases and 11 bases, in that order; junction bases with no gene match: 15. The CDR3 extends over 14 amino acids. As DNA, the CDR3 is TGTGCCAGCAGCCATGGGGGGGGGAACAATGAGCAGTACTTC. This gives the protein CASSHGGGNNEQYF.

The chain recombines TRBV5-1 with TRBJ1-2; D is perhaps TRBD1 (5 bases). This CDR3 spans 12 amino acids. V gave up 2 bases and J gave up 4 bases, with 6 bases separating them. Per the germline V gene, CDR1 is SGHRS and CDR2 is YFSETQ. In nucleotides, the CDR3 is TGCGCCAGCAGCTTCGACAGCTATGGCTACACCTTC. This translates into CASSFDSYGYTF.

This clonotype was detected a few times. The gene calls are TRBV27 and TRBJ1-2; D not resolved. Germline assignment: CDR1 MNHEY and CDR2 SMNVEV (reference sequence). CDR3 length equals 14 residues. V dropped 0 bases and J dropped 3 bases, with 8 bases sitting between them. The chain's CDR3 is CASSLSMGYYGYTF. The CDR3 nucleotides read TGTGCCAGCAGTTTATCGATGGGGTACTATGGCTACACCTTC.

The rearrangement uses TRBV11-2 and TRBJ1-1, with a possible D match to TRBD1 (5 bases). The CDR3 extends over 11 amino acids. V was trimmed by 9 bases and J by 4 bases, leaving 9 bases between them. CDR1 is SGHAT, CDR2 FQNNGV, per germline. The CDR3 sequence: CASHGGTEAFF. The CDR3 DNA follows: TGTGCCAGTCACGGGGGCACTGAAGCTTTCTTT.

The chain carries TRBV20-1 and TRBJ2-1, with D unclear. Trimming removed 3 bases at V and 12 bases at J, with 15 bases between. CDR1 DFQATT and CDR2 SNEGSKA come from the germline V gene (reference sequence). The CDR3 is made up of 12 amino acids. This CDR3 reads CSAREWRQRQFF. Here the CDR3 DNA reads TGCAGTGCTAGGGAATGGCGGCAAAGGCAGTTCTTC.

J is TRBJ2-3 and V is TRBV24-1; the match to TRBD2 covers 9 bases. The junction had 2 bases not matched to a gene; V was cut back by 5 bases and J by 3 bases. The CDR3 extends over 14 amino acids. Germline-derived CDR1 and CDR2 are KGHDR and SFDVKD. CDR3 in DNA: TGTGCCACCAGTGGTAGCGGGAGAACAGATACGCAGTATTTT. It encodes CATSGSGRTDTQYF.

This clonotype turned up a few times. V usage is TRBV4-3 and J usage is TRBJ2-4, with a possible D match to TRBD1 (6 bases). Trimming cost V 3 bases and J 9 bases, with 15 bases left between them. The CDR3 length is 14 residues. Germline CDR1 reads LGHNA; CDR2 reads YSLEER. CDR3 residues: CASSQTGLRTIQYF. In DNA, the CDR3 is TGCGCCAGCAGCCAGACAGGTTTGAGGACCATTCAGTACTTC.

The chain couples TRBV28 to TRBJ2-7; the match to TRBD2 covers 9 bases. The germline V gene has CDR1 MDHEN and CDR2 SYDVKM. This CDR3 has 14 amino acids. V was clipped by 7 bases and J by 5 bases; unmatched bases: 9. The CDR3 protein is CASTPGTSRDEQYF. In DNA, the CDR3 is TGTGCCAGCACCCCCGGGACTAGCCGTGACGAGCAGTACTTC.

V gene TRBV12-3 or TRBV12-4 combines with J gene TRBJ1-2; the D is unclear. There are 12 residues in the CDR3. The V end was cut by 2 bases, the J end by 5 bases, with 6 bases between. In nucleotides, the CDR3 is TGTGCCAGCAGTTTATATCCATATGGCTACACCTTC. Amino acid sequence: CASSLYPYGYTF.

This rearrangement joins TRBV6-1 to TRBJ2-3; D unresolved. In germline, CDR1 is MNHNS, CDR2 SASEGT. This CDR3 region has 11 residues. The germline V and J ends were trimmed by 1 base and 10 bases, with 6 bases remaining between them. CDR3 amino acids: CASSEVLAQYF. CDR3 DNA: TGTGCCAGCAGTGAAGTTTTGGCGCAGTATTTT.

CDR3 nucleotides: TGCAGTGCTAGGGGCCTCCGGGAGGTGTCCTACGAGCAGTACTTC. This translates into CSARGLREVSYEQYF. The chain couples TRBV20-1 to TRBJ2-7, with 7 bases aligning to TRBD2. CDR3 length: 15 residues. Germline loops: CDR1 DFQATT, CDR2 SNEGSKA (reference sequence). Trimming cost V 3 bases and J 1 base; bases outside gene matches: 9.

The chain employs TRBV20-1 and TRBJ2-6; D is unresolved. The CDR3 totals 16 residues. Looked up from germline, CDR1 is DFQATT and CDR2 is SNEGSKA (reference sequence). The V and J ends lost 0 bases and 0 bases respectively, with 9 bases between them. In nucleotides, the CDR3 is TGCAGTGCTAGAGATGTTGGCAGCTCTGGGGCCAACGTCCTGACTTTC. Residues: CSARDVGSSGANVLTF.

This clonotype was observed a few times. This may be a read error, as it is one base from a much larger clone. The chain uses TRBV28 and TRBJ2-4; D is unclear. Germline lookup yields CDR1 MDHEN and CDR2 SYDVKM. The V and J ends lost 7 bases and 0 bases respectively, with 13 bases between them. This CDR3 contains 15 residues. The CDR3 here is CASKDVALAKNIQYF. The DNA of the CDR3 is TGTGCCAGCAAGGACGTTGCGCTAGCCAAAAACATTCAGTACTTC.

The genes are TRBV10-3 and TRBJ2-3; a possible D gene is TRBD2 (5 bases). The V gene's germline CDR1 is ENHRY and CDR2 SYGVKD. V was trimmed by 8 bases and J by 0 bases, leaving 12 bases between them. This CDR3 has 14 amino acids. The CDR3 region is CAIRAEPSTDTQYF. The CDR3 DNA reads as TGTGCCATCCGAGCGGAACCTAGCACAGATACGCAGTATTTT.

The chain couples TRBV10-3 to TRBJ2-4, with D tentatively TRBD2 (6 bases). Germline CDR1 and CDR2: ENHRY and SYGVKD. This CDR3 comprises 14 residues. V was trimmed by 9 bases and J by 11 bases, leaving 23 bases between them. CDR3 DNA sequence: TGTGCCATTTCCCGGGAGACGCCCATAGGGCTTCAGTACTTC. This gives the protein CAISRETPIGLQYF.